This T cell receptor (beta chain) was documented in a study of T cell responses to AZD1222 COVID-19 vaccine. General study points: The donor group comprised mostly white British people and more females; the analysis possibly underestimated clonal diversity. Across the whole spike, CD4 TCRs peaked at regions 160-218 and 743-854.

Clones were sequenced by immunoSEQ multiplex PCR, and TCRdb holds only the in-frame ones, with some missing. Seen here are about 110,000 clones, approximately 90% observed once, and the top ten hold 15%. The V end was cut by 2 bases, the J end by 0 bases, with 13 bases between. This CDR3 has 16 amino acids. CDR1 and CDR2 (germline): MRHNA, SNTAGT. Comments on this clone: Its antigen is unknown.

This chain joins TRBV6-4 and TRBJ1-2, with D possibly matching TRBD1 (6 bases). Specimen: peripheral blood, collected 28 days after the second AZD1222 dose. This receptor was identified in an adult who received the AZD1222 COVID-19 vaccine. The CDR3: CASSDTVGGPNYGYTF. CDR3 sequence (DNA): TGTGCCAGCAGTGACACCGTGGGGGGGCCTAACTATGGCTACACCTTC.